These 25 T cell receptor beta chains came from one sample sequenced in a study of cytomegalovirus exposure and HLA in healthy donors. PCR was performed using 60 Vbeta and 13 Jbeta primers. Some clones are missing from TCRdb's copy, which holds only in-frame ones; the method was immunoSEQ multiplex PCR. The data hold 200,000 or so clones, with 82% observed a single time. Material for sequencing was PBMCs. These receptors came from a woman aged 35 to 49 in good health and CMV-seronegative.

The rearrangement joins TRBV30 to TRBJ2-5; D perhaps matches TRBD2 (5 bases). The DNA end lines up better with TRBJ2-7; the J call may be wrong. There are 12 residues in the CDR3. The germline V gene has CDR1 GTSNPN and CDR2 SVGIG (reference sequence). CDR3 sequence: CAGSGNSYEQYF. CDR3 bases: TGTGCCGGAAGCGGTAACTCCTACGAGCAGTACTTC.

This chain joins TRBV4-2 and TRBJ2-7; D perhaps matches TRBD1 (6 bases). Germline lookup yields CDR1 LGHNA and CDR2 YNFKEQ. The germline V and J ends were trimmed by 1 base and 5 bases, with 12 bases remaining between them. This CDR3 contains 14 residues. For the CDR3, the DNA is TGTGCCAGCAGCCAAGGCGGCAGGGGACACGAGCAGTACTTC. This sequence encodes CASSQGGRGHEQYF.

This clone was found a few times. J is TRBJ1-6 and V is TRBV29-1; no reliable D call. Germline loops: CDR1 SQVTM, CDR2 ANQGSEA. The length of the CDR3 is 13 residues. Trimming shortened V by 2 bases and J by 11 bases, and 13 bases separated the two germline ends. The CDR3: CSVEPLSGAPLHF. Here the CDR3 DNA reads TGCAGCGTTGAACCGTTAAGCGGGGCACCCCTCCACTTT.

V is TRBV2 and J is TRBJ2-4; 10 bases are a match to TRBD2. With 7 bases clipped from V and 3 bases from J, the junction kept 12 bases outside the gene matches. Germline V gene data show CDR1 as SNHLY and CDR2 as FYNNEI. The CDR3 contains 17 residues. CDR3: CASTAQLAGRFKNIQYF. The CDR3, as DNA: TGTGCCAGCACCGCCCAACTAGCGGGAAGATTCAAAAACATTCAGTACTTC.

The chain couples TRBV7-8 to TRBJ2-1; 7 bases map to TRBD2. The V gene's germline CDR1 is SGHVS and CDR2 FQNEAQ. The CDR3 totals 16 residues. With V trimmed by 4 bases and J by 4 bases, 10 bases remained unmatched. The CDR3 nucleotides read TGTGCCAGCAGCTCCCGGGTCCCGGGAGGTTACAATGAGCAGTTCTTC. Protein: CASSSRVPGGYNEQFF. The variable domain in full, with the rest retrieved from reference TRBV7-8 and TRBJ2-1, is GAGVSQSPRYKVAKRGQDVALRCDPISGHVSLFWYQQALGQGPEFLTYFQNEAQLDKSGLPSDRFFAERPEGSVSTLKIQRTQQEDSAVYLCASSSRVPGGYNEQFFGPGTRLTVL.

The rearrangement links TRBV5-4 to TRBJ1-5, with D hard to call. Trimming cost V 2 bases and J 1 base, with 7 bases left between them. CDR1 and CDR2 (germline): SGHNT, YYREEE (reference sequence). This CDR3 is built from 14 residues. CDR3 nucleotide sequence: TGTGCCAGCAGCTTATATCGGAGCAATCAGCCCCAGCATTTT. Its protein is CASSLYRSNQPQHF.

V gene TRBV5-4 combines with J gene TRBJ2-5, with 7 bases lining up with TRBD2. Germline CDR1 reads SGHNT; CDR2 reads YYREEE (reference sequence). This CDR3 is 13 amino acids long. Trimming removed 3 bases from V and 11 bases from J; junction bases left unmatched: 10. CDR3 sequence: CASSWGGVREQYF. CDR3 DNA sequence: TGTGCCAGCAGCTGGGGGGGTGTGCGGGAGCAGTACTTC.

This clone has only a few counts. The sample holds other DNA sequences that translate to the same CDR3. The V gene is TRBV5-1, the J gene TRBJ2-1; TRBD2 agrees at 12 bases. This CDR3 has 15 amino acids. J gave up 5 bases and V 5 bases, and 5 bases lay outside the gene matches. CDR1 is SGHRS and CDR2 is YFSETQ in the germline V gene. CDR3 DNA sequence: TGCGCCAGCAGTCTAGGACTAGCGGGACACAATGAGCAGTTCTTC. Translating gives CASSLGLAGHNEQFF.

The gene calls are TRBV29-1 and TRBJ2-7; 14 bases are shared with TRBD2. Unmatched junction bases numbered 0, after V lost 4 bases and J lost 4 bases. The CDR3 has 13 amino acids. Germline V CDR1 and CDR2: SQVTM, ANQGSEA. CDR3: CSVGTSGRYEQYF. CDR3 sequence (DNA): TGCAGCGTTGGGACTAGCGGGAGGTACGAGCAGTACTTC.

The chain uses TRBV27 and TRBJ2-4; D gene unclear. The germline V gene has CDR1 MNHEY and CDR2 SMNVEV (reference sequence). The ends were cut back, 2 bases at V and 0 bases at J, with 8 bases in the middle. This CDR3 has 15 amino acids. The DNA for the CDR3 is TGTGCCAGCAGTTTAGACCCGGGAGCCAAAAACATTCAGTACTTC. Encoded protein: CASSLDPGAKNIQYF.

The chain joins TRBV5-1 to TRBJ1-4; TRBD1 matches at 8 bases. This CDR3 has 14 amino acids. Trimming cost V 4 bases and J 8 bases; bases outside gene matches: 7. Germline CDR1 is SGHRS and CDR2 is YFSETQ. The chain's CDR3 is CASSNDRGGEKLFF. CDR3 bases: TGCGCCAGCAGCAACGACAGGGGAGGAGAAAAACTGTTTTTT.

This clone came up once. The chain joins TRBV11-2 to TRBJ1-1; no clear D. Germline CDR1 SGHAT, CDR2 FQNNGV. V lost 1 base and J 4 bases, leaving 10 bases between the germline ends. This CDR3 has 14 residues. The DNA for the CDR3 is TGTGCCAGCAGCTTAGTCTTGGCACCCACTGAAGCTTTCTTT. Protein product: CASSLVLAPTEAFF.

The chain recombines TRBV9 with TRBJ1-5; D ambiguous. CDR3 length equals 14 residues. The V end lost 4 bases, the J end lost 3 bases, and 11 bases lay between the germline ends. The V gene's germline CDR1 is SGDLS and CDR2 YYNGEE. CDR3 in amino acids: CASSPPYSNQPQHF. CDR3 DNA: TGTGCCAGCAGCCCCCCGTACTCCAATCAGCCCCAGCATTTT.

The CDR3 DNA reads as TGTGCCTGGAGTGAGACTAGAATCATGGGCCACACAGATACGCAGTATTTT. This sequence encodes CAWSETRIMGHTDTQYF. V gene TRBV30 combines with J gene TRBJ2-3, with D perhaps TRBD2 (6 bases). The length of the CDR3 is 17 residues. Germline V gene data show CDR1 as GTSNPN and CDR2 as SVGIG (reference sequence). Trimming removed 1 base at V and 2 bases at J, with 19 bases between.

This clone has only a few counts. This chain joins TRBV5-8 and TRBJ1-2; 7 nucleotides agree with TRBD1. The CDR3 has 14 amino acids. Germline loops: CDR1 SGHTS, CDR2 YDEGEE. J gave up 4 bases and V 4 bases, and 7 bases lay outside the gene matches. The CDR3, as DNA: TGTGCCAGCAGCACGGGACAGCCTATCTATGGCTACACCTTC. Protein product: CASSTGQPIYGYTF.

The chain couples TRBV27 to TRBJ2-7; TRBD2 agrees at 7 bases. The CDR3 consists of 15 residues. V was clipped by 4 bases and J by 4 bases; unmatched bases: 10. Germline CDR1 and CDR2: MNHEY and SMNVEV (reference sequence). CDR3 loop: CASSSSRGRDYEQYF. The CDR3 nucleotides are TGTGCCAGCAGTTCCTCCCGCGGGAGAGATTACGAGCAGTACTTC.

The V call is TRBV11-3, the J call TRBJ2-7; possibly TRBD1 for D (6 bases). Trimming left V 2 bases short and J 1 base short, with 12 bases between. CDR3 length: 15 amino acids. Germline V gene data show CDR1 as SGHNT and CDR2 as YENEEA. The DNA for the CDR3 is TGTGCCAGCAGCTTAAGGGCAGGGGAGTCCTACGAGCAGTACTTC. Protein product: CASSLRAGESYEQYF.

This clone has more than one count but fewer than ten. This sequence joins TRBV10-1 and TRBJ2-1; tentatively, D is TRBD2 (5 bases). CDR1 is WNHNN and CDR2 is SYGVQD in the germline V gene (reference sequence). The CDR3 length is 13 residues. The V end was cut by 4 bases, the J end by 10 bases, with 14 bases between. CDR3 coding DNA: TGCGCCAGCAGTGGCCGCAGAGCTAGCGAGCAGTTCTTC. Protein: CASSGRRASEQFF.

The rearrangement joins TRBV6-5 to TRBJ1-3; D is unresolved. Trimming left V 2 bases short and J 3 bases short, with 11 bases between. Germline lookup yields CDR1 MNHEY and CDR2 SVGAGI. The CDR3 spans 15 residues. The CDR3 loop is CASSYGRGGGNTIYF. CDR3 DNA: TGTGCCAGCAGTTACGGCCGGGGTGGTGGAAACACCATATATTTT.

The rearrangement links TRBV5-1 to TRBJ1-1; D might be TRBD1 (5 bases). Germline CDR1 and CDR2: SGHRS and YFSETQ. The CDR3 loop spans 15 amino acids. V lost 0 bases, J lost 3 bases, and 12 bases lay in between. CDR3 DNA sequence: TGCGCCAGCAGCTTGGAGGGGCGCAGGGACACTGAAGCTTTCTTT. Translated, it gives CASSLEGRRDTEAFF. The full variable domain, its missing parts supplied by reference TRBV5-1 and TRBJ1-1, is KAGVTQTPRYLIKTRGQQVTLSCSPISGHRSVSWYQQTPGQGLQFLFEYFSETQRNKGNFPGRFSGRQFSNSRSEMNVSTLELGDSALYLCASSLEGRRDTEAFFGQGTRLTVV.

The V gene is TRBV7-9, the J gene TRBJ2-7; D not resolved. Germline loops: CDR1 SEHNR, CDR2 FQNEAQ (reference sequence). This CDR3 is 11 amino acids long. V was shortened by 5 bases and J by 7 bases, with 9 bases between the two germline ends. The CDR3 coding sequence is TGTGCCAGCAGCCTCGCGAGGGAGCAGTACTTC. This encodes CASSLAREQYF.

The chain combines TRBV19 with TRBJ2-1, with 11 bases lining up with TRBD2. Germline trimming cut 8 bases from V and 1 base from J; bases unmatched to any gene: 7. The CDR3 extends over 16 amino acids. Germline assignment: CDR1 LNHDA and CDR2 SQIVND (reference sequence). CDR3 region: CASVAGGRGSYNEQFF. The CDR3 DNA sequence: TGTGCCAGTGTAGCGGGAGGGCGTGGGTCCTACAATGAGCAGTTCTTC. Supplemented by reference TRBV19 and TRBJ2-1, the full variable domain reads DGGITQSPKYLFRKEGQNVTLSCEQNLNHDAMYWYRQDPGQGLRLIYYSQIVNDFQKGDIAEGYSVSREKKESFPLTVTSAQKNPTAFYLCASVAGGRGSYNEQFFGPGTRLTVL.

The chain couples TRBV7-9 to TRBJ2-1; TRBD2 agrees at 14 bases. Trimming took 5 bases from V and 4 from J; bases not matched to a gene: 7. This CDR3 comprises 17 residues. Germline V CDR1 and CDR2: SEHNR, FQNEAQ (reference sequence). The DNA for the CDR3 is TGTGCCAGCAGCGCTACCGGGACTAGCGGGAGTTACAATGAGCAGTTCTTC. Translation: CASSATGTSGSYNEQFF.

This chain links TRBV28 with TRBJ2-5; possibly TRBD2 for D (5 bases). The J call is doubtful: the DNA matches TRBJ2-7 better. Germline lookup yields CDR1 MDHEN and CDR2 SYDVKM. The CDR3 sequence is 14 residues long. CDR3 residues: CASSVAISSYEQYF. DNA of the CDR3: TGTGCCAGCAGTGTAGCGATTAGCTCCTACGAGCAGTACTTC.

The J gene is TRBJ2-5, the V gene TRBV6-1, with a possible D match to TRBD2 (8 bases). V lost 0 bases and J 5 bases, leaving 22 bases between the germline ends. CDR1 is MNHNS, CDR2 SASEGT, per germline. This CDR3 has 18 residues. The CDR3 nucleotides are TGTGCCAGCAGTGAAGCCACGTTTAGCGGGACAGTACGGGAGACCCAGTACTTC. Translation gives CASSEATFSGTVRETQYF.